This TCR beta chain originates from a study of T cell changes during pregnancy in multiple sclerosis. Germline CDR1 reads MNHEY; CDR2 reads SVGAGI. The trim removed 0 bases at V and 6 bases at J, leaving 6 bases unmatched. The CDR3 totals 15 residues. Libraries were prepared by immunoSEQ multiplex PCR; TCRdb keeps only in-frame clonotypes and omits some of them. The table records 39,000 or so clones, about 91% of them present only once. This clone was seen a handful of times. This chain links TRBV6-5 with TRBJ2-7; TRBD1 aligns across 9 bases. The sequence derives from a female donor with multiple sclerosis, enrolled in a pregnancy study. The source was CD8+ T cells from peripheral blood mononuclear cells, collected after pregnancy. CDR3 in DNA: TGTGCCAGCAGTTACTCCGGGACAGGGTACGGCGAGCAGTACTTC. This gives the protein CASSYSGTGYGEQYF.